The clone carrying this TCR beta chain was observed a few times. Germline CDR1 reads LGHDT; CDR2 reads YNNKEL (reference sequence). With V trimmed by 4 bases and J by 6 bases, 10 bases remained unmatched. The CDR3 spans 17 residues. The data were obtained in a study of T-cell memory formation after mild COVID-19. At the level of the study: Clustering of TCRs was largely donor specific.

TCRdb independently ran MiXCR on the 5' RACE reads; one entry per CDR3 protein. The sample contains about half a million distinct CDR3 sequences, around a sixth of which appear only once. The sequence came from an adult woman who had mild COVID-19 (a few samples of this study predate the infection). Cell type and time point are not known. The sequencing input was PBMCs or a T cell subset sorted from them (not recorded which). V usage is TRBV3-1 and J usage is TRBJ2-7; 15 bases line up with TRBD2. DNA for the CDR3: TGTGCCAGCAGCCCTAAGTCAGGACTAGCGGGGGGGCGCGAGCAGTACTTC. Translating gives CASSPKSGLAGGREQYF.